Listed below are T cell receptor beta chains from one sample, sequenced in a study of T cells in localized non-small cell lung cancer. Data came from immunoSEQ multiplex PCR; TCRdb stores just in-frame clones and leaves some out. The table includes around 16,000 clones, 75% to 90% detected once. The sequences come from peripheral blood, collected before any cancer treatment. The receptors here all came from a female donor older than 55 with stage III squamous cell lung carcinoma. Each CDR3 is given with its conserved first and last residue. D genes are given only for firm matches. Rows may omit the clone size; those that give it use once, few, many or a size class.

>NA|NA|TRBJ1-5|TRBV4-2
CASSQGLDQPQHF
TGTGCCAGCAGCCAAGGGTTGGATCAGCCCCAGCATTTT
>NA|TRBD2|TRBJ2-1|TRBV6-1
CASRESGTSGGANEQFF
TGTGCCAGCAGGGAATCCGGGACTAGCGGGGGGGCCAATGAGCAGTTCTTC
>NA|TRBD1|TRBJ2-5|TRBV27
CASSSGTGVGTQYF
TGTGCCAGCAGTTCAGGGACAGGGGTGGGGACCCAGTACTTC
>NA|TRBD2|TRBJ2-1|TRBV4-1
CASSQVPSGRAPNEQFF
TGCGCCAGCAGCCAAGTCCCTAGCGGGAGGGCCCCTAATGAGCAGTTCTTC
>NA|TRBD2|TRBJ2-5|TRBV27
CASRGTGTSETQYF
TGTGCCAGCAGGGGTACCGGGACTAGCGAGACCCAGTACTTC
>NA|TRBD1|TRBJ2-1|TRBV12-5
CASGSGTGVSSSYNEQFF
TGTGCTAGTGGTTCCGGGACAGGGGTATCGAGCTCCTACAATGAGCAGTTCTTC
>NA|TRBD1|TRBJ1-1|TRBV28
CASRSVTGVTEAFF
TGTGCCAGCAGGTCGGTGACAGGGGTCACTGAAGCTTTCTTT
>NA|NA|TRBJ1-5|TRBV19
CASSIETGFMAQHF
TGTGCCAGTAGTATTGAGACGGGATTCATGGCCCAGCATTTT
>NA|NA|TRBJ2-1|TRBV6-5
CASSYRGHPNNEQFF
TGTGCCAGCAGTTACCGGGGCCATCCCAACAATGAGCAGTTCTTC
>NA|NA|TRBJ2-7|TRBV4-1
CASSQGVDLYEQYF
TGTGCCAGCAGCCAAGGAGTGGACCTCTACGAGCAGTACTTC
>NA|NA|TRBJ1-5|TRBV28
CASKGSSVHQPQHF
TGTGCCAGCAAGGGGTCGAGTGTCCACCAGCCCCAGCATTTT
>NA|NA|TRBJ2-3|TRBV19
CASSMGPEADTQYF
TGTGCCAGTAGTATGGGCCCAGAGGCAGATACGCAGTATTTT
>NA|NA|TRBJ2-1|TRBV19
CASSIEYTSSYNEQFF
TGTGCCAGTAGTATAGAATACACGAGCTCCTACAATGAGCAGTTCTTC
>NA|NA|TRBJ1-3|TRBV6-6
CASSYSTRDTIYF
TGTGCCAGCAGTTACTCGACCAGGGACACCATATATTTT
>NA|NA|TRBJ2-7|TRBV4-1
CASSQEGRAYEQYF
TGCGCCAGCAGCCAAGAAGGCAGGGCCTACGAGCAGTACTTC
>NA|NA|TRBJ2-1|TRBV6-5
CASSGLQEQFF
TGTGCCAGCAGCGGGTTGCAGGAGCAGTTCTTC
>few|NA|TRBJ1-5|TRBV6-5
CASSYSAGDQHF
TGTGCCAGCAGTTACTCTGCAGGGGACCAGCATTTT
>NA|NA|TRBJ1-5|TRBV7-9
CASSLFTQPQHF
TGTGCCAGCAGCTTATTCACCCAGCCCCAGCATTTT
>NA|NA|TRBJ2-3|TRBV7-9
CASSPLDTQYF
TGTGCCAGCAGCCCCCTGGATACGCAGTATTTT
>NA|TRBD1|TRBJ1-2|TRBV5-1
CASSLEDRGHGYTF
TGCGCCAGCAGCTTGGAGGACAGGGGGCATGGCTACACCTTC
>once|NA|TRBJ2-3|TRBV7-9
CARRASTDTQYF
TGTGCCAGGCGGGCGAGCACAGATACGCAGTATTTT
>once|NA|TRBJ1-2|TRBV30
CAWTRDIGLGYTF
TGTGCCTGGACTCGGGACATCGGTTTGGGCTACACCTTC
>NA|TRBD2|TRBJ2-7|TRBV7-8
CASSLVRASGSNEQYF
TGTGCCAGCAGCTTAGTCCGGGCTAGCGGATCGAACGAGCAGTACTTC
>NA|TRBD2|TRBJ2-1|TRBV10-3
CAIGTGGLANEQFF
TGTGCCATCGGTACGGGGGGGCTGGCCAATGAGCAGTTCTTC
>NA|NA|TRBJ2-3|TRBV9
CASSVSGAGTDTQYF
TGTGCCAGCAGCGTCTCGGGGGCGGGGACAGATACGCAGTATTTT
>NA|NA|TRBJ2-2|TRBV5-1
CASSPAVAGELFF
TGCGCCAGCAGCCCGGCGGTAGCCGGGGAGCTGTTTTTT
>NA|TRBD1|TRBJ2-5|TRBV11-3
CASSSGQGDGETQYF
TGTGCCAGCAGCTCTGGACAGGGTGACGGGGAGACCCAGTACTTC
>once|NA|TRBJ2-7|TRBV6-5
CASSYSRAQPGEQYF
TGTGCCAGCAGTTACTCGAGAGCCCAACCAGGGGAGCAGTACTTC
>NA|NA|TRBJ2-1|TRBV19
CASSPQRSWGEQFF
TGTGCCAGTAGTCCCCAGAGGTCTTGGGGGGAGCAGTTCTTC
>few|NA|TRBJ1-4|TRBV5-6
CASSLLQSTLFF
TGTGCCAGCAGCTTGTTGCAGTCGACACTGTTTTTT
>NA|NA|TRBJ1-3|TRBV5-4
CASSPQGSGNTIYF
TGTGCCAGCAGCCCACAGGGATCGGGAAACACCATATATTTT
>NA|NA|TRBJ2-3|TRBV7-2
CASREQGYHTDTQYF
TGTGCCAGCAGGGAACAGGGATACCACACAGATACGCAGTATTTT
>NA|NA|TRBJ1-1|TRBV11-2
CASSFGGRATEAFF
TGTGCCAGCAGCTTCGGGGGGCGCGCCACTGAAGCTTTCTTT
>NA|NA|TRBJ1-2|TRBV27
CASSLLGNYGYTF
TGTGCCAGCAGTTTACTGGGGAACTATGGCTACACCTTC
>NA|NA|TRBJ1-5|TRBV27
CASGPINQPQHF
TGTGCCAGCGGGCCAATCAATCAGCCCCAGCATTTT
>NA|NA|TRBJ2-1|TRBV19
CASSIEGTHYNEQFF
TGTGCCAGTAGTATAGAAGGGACTCACTACAATGAGCAGTTCTTC
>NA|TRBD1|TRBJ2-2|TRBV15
CATNDYRGANTGELFF
TGTGCCACTAACGATTACAGGGGTGCGAACACCGGGGAGCTGTTTTTT
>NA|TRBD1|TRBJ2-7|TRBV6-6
CASSPPKPGGNEQYF
TGTGCCAGCAGTCCACCAAAGCCAGGGGGTAACGAGCAGTACTTC
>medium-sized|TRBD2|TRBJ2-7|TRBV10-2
CASELSSGSLRNEQYF
TGCGCCAGTGAACTCTCTAGCGGGAGCCTCAGGAACGAGCAGTACTTC
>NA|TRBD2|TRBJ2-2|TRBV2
CASATSGGFLTGELFF
TGTGCCAGCGCCACTAGCGGGGGGTTCCTCACCGGGGAGCTGTTTTTT
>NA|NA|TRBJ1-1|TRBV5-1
CASSLQGGRWMNTEAFF
TGCGCCAGCAGCTTGCAGGGCGGACGATGGATGAACACTGAAGCTTTCTTT